A selection of T cell receptor beta chains follows, all from one sample in a study of cytomegalovirus exposure and HLA in healthy donors. Assay used: immunoSEQ multiplex PCR; TCRdb lists only in-frame clones, some missing. The sample holds 150,000 to 200,000 clones, roughly four fifths seen once. The sequencing input was PBMCs. These receptors all come from a man aged 35 to 55 in good health and CMV-seronegative. Each CDR3 is given with its conserved first and last residue. The D gene is left open where the match is weak. Not every row has a clone size; where given, it reads once, few, many or a size class.

V: TRBV2; size: -; J: TRBJ1-1; length: 14; D: TRBD1; CDR3: CATHYSTGTGVAFF; DNA: TGTGCCACCCATTATTCGACCGGGACAGGGGTAGCTTTCTTT
V: TRBV5-8; size: once; J: TRBJ1-2; length: 13; D: TRBD1; CDR3: CASSFGTEYGYTF; DNA: TGTGCCAGCAGCTTCGGGACAGAATATGGCTACACCTTC
V: TRBV5-6; size: once; J: TRBJ1-1; length: 14; D: -; CDR3: CASSLNRRNTEAFF; DNA: TGTGCCAGCAGCCTGAACAGGAGGAACACTGAAGCTTTCTTT
V: TRBV4-1; size: -; J: TRBJ1-2; length: 13; D: -; CDR3: CASSQTGNYGYTF; DNA: TGCGCCAGCAGCCAAACAGGAAACTATGGCTACACCTTC
V: TRBV11-3; size: -; J: TRBJ2-7; length: 14; D: TRBD1; CDR3: CASSPRTGLNEQYF; DNA: TGTGCCAGCAGCCCCAGGACAGGGCTTAACGAGCAGTACTTC
V: TRBV5-1; size: -; J: TRBJ1-2; length: 17; D: -; CDR3: CASSSEGKGWANYGYTF; DNA: TGCGCCAGCAGCTCGGAGGGGAAAGGATGGGCTAACTATGGCTACACCTTC
V: TRBV30; size: -; J: TRBJ2-7; length: 13; D: -; CDR3: CAWSPTGNYEQYF; DNA: TGTGCCTGGAGTCCGACAGGAAACTACGAGCAGTACTTC
V: TRBV18; size: -; J: TRBJ2-1; length: 15; D: TRBD2; CDR3: CASSLGLAGSNEQFF; DNA: TGTGCCAGCTCACTGGGACTAGCGGGATCAAATGAGCAGTTCTTC
V: TRBV28; size: -; J: TRBJ1-2; length: 12; D: -; CDR3: CASANRREGYTF; DNA: TGTGCCAGCGCGAATCGCAGGGAAGGCTACACCTTC
V: TRBV7-9; size: -; J: TRBJ1-4; length: 15; D: -; CDR3: CASSLGTGPNEKLFF; DNA: TGTGCCAGCAGCTTAGGAACAGGGCCTAATGAAAAACTGTTTTTT
V: TRBV19; size: -; J: TRBJ2-1; length: 17; D: TRBD2; CDR3: CASKYRSLAGAHNEQFF; DNA: TGTGCCAGCAAATATCGGTCGCTAGCGGGGGCACACAATGAGCAGTTCTTC
V: TRBV19; size: -; J: TRBJ1-5; length: 14; D: -; CDR3: CASSSNREGQPQHF; DNA: TGTGCCAGTAGTAGCAACAGGGAAGGTCAGCCCCAGCATTTT
V: TRBV5-6; size: -; J: TRBJ2-2; length: 17; D: TRBD2; CDR3: CASSRLAGGLSTGELFF; DNA: TGTGCCAGCAGCCGACTAGCGGGAGGGCTTAGCACCGGGGAGCTGTTTTTT
V: TRBV14; size: -; J: TRBJ2-7; length: 12; D: -; CDR3: CASSPHPYEQYF; DNA: TGTGCCAGCAGCCCCCATCCCTACGAGCAGTACTTC
V: TRBV6-5; size: -; J: TRBJ2-2; length: 13; D: -; CDR3: CASSYWETGELFF; DNA: TGTGCCAGCAGTTACTGGGAGACCGGGGAGCTGTTTTTT
V: TRBV30; size: few; J: TRBJ1-6; length: 13; D: TRBD1; CDR3: CAWRQGRLTPLHF; DNA: TGTGCCTGGCGACAGGGGCGCCTCACACCCCTCCACTTT
V: TRBV27; size: -; J: TRBJ1-2; length: 14; D: -; CDR3: CASRAGGADYGYTF; DNA: TGTGCCAGCAGGGCGGGGGGGGCGGACTATGGCTACACCTTC
V: TRBV28; size: -; J: TRBJ2-1; length: 16; D: -; CDR3: CASSSGYETENNEQFF; DNA: TGTGCCAGCAGTTCGGGGTATGAGACGGAAAACAATGAGCAGTTCTTC
V: TRBV27; size: -; J: TRBJ1-5; length: 14; D: TRBD1; CDR3: CASSRGTGNQPQHF; DNA: TGTGCCAGCAGCCGGGGGACAGGGAATCAGCCCCAGCATTTT
V: TRBV5-4; size: few; J: TRBJ2-3; length: 17; D: TRBD2; CDR3: CASSHRLGGSRTDTQYF; DNA: TGTGCCAGCAGCCACCGACTGGGCGGGAGCCGAACAGATACGCAGTATTTT
V: TRBV5-6; size: -; J: TRBJ2-2; length: 17; D: TRBD1; CDR3: CASSLWTGGREAGELFF; DNA: TGTGCCAGCAGCTTGTGGACAGGGGGCAGAGAGGCCGGGGAGCTGTTTTTT
V: TRBV7-9; size: -; J: TRBJ1-5; length: 15; D: -; CDR3: CASSPGRGVGQPQHF; DNA: TGTGCCAGCAGCCCAGGGAGGGGCGTCGGTCAGCCCCAGCATTTT
V: TRBV21-1; size: once; J: TRBJ2-1; length: 11; D: -; CDR3: CASTKGLGPFF; DNA: TGTGCCAGCACCAAGGGACTAGGACCGTTCTTC
V: TRBV7-3; size: -; J: TRBJ1-1; length: 13; D: -; CDR3: CASSPGTGTEAFF; DNA: TGTGCCAGCAGCCCAGGTACGGGAACTGAAGCTTTCTTT